This TCR beta chain was sequenced for a study of long-term antiretroviral therapy in people with HIV. Study results and limitations: From the mid-2000s to the late 2010s, blood was obtained, possibly while participants received older ART regimens.

It was version v3.0 of the immunoSEQ assay that was run at survey level. This table comes from immunoSEQ multiplex PCR, and its TCRdb copy is limited to in-frame clones, with some not included. The sample lists 24,000 or so clones; approximately 79% were seen once. In this sample, this clone turned up a few times. Its antigen is as yet unknown. The CDR3 runs to 15 residues. Trimming left V 4 bases short and J 6 bases short, with 18 bases between. CDR1 and CDR2 from the germline V gene are ENHRY and SYGVKD. The receptor's source is a woman aged 40 to 50 with HIV. The chain joins TRBV10-3 to TRBJ1-1, with a tentative D call TRBD1 (5 bases). The starting material was unsorted PBMCs, obtained 1.2 years after starting antiretroviral therapy. The chain's CDR3 is CAISGVFGGKAEAFF. DNA for the CDR3: TGTGCCATCAGTGGGGTTTTTGGGGGGAAGGCTGAAGCTTTCTTT.